These T cell receptor beta chains were read from a single sample in a study of blood T cell repertoires in COVID-19. Assay used: immunoSEQ multiplex PCR; TCRdb lists only in-frame clones, some missing. The data contain about 98,000 clones, around nine tenths of them singletons. Sequencing used peripheral blood. The receptors derive from a man aged 45-65 years with active or convalescent COVID-19. Both conserved end residues are part of each CDR3. The D gene is left open where the match is weak. Where a row states a size, it is once, few, many or the class of an expanded clone; other rows omit it.

few TRBJ2-5 TRBV7-9 . TGTGCCAGCAGCTTCGGACTCTCCCAAGAGACCCAGTACTTC CASSFGLSQETQYF
. TRBJ2-5 TRBV11-2 . TGTGCCAGCAGCTTAGGCGTAAAGACCCAGTACTTC CASSLGVKTQYF
. TRBJ2-1 TRBV5-1 TRBD1 TGCGCCAGCAGCCGGACAGGGGATAACAATGAGCAGTTCTTC CASSRTGDNNEQFF
. TRBJ2-3 TRBV5-4 . TGTGCCAGCAGCCGAGACAGGACAGATACGCAGTATTTT CASSRDRTDTQYF
. TRBJ1-1 TRBV6-5 TRBD1 TGTGCCAGCAACAGGGGGAACACTGAAGCTTTCTTT CASNRGNTEAFF
. TRBJ1-1 TRBV6-6 . TGTGCCAGCAGTTACTCCTTAACTGAAGCTTTCTTT CASSYSLTEAFF
. TRBJ1-6 TRBV14 TRBD1 TGTGCCAGCAGCCCCTCGACCGGGACAGTGAATTCACCCCTCCACTTT CASSPSTGTVNSPLHF
. TRBJ2-6 TRBV27 . TGTGCCAGCAGCCCGTGGAGCTCTGGGGCCAACGTCCTGACTTTC CASSPWSSGANVLTF
. TRBJ2-2 TRBV12-3/TRBV12-4 . TGTGCCAGCACCCCCGGAGCCGGGGAGCTGTTTTTT CASTPGAGELFF
. TRBJ2-5 TRBV5-1 TRBD2 TGCGCCAGCAGCCCCTCTTCTGTGCGGGGGGTTCAAGAGACCCAGTACTTC CASSPSSVRGVQETQYF
. TRBJ2-7 TRBV5-1 TRBD1 TGCGCCAGCAGCTTGGAGGTTCGTGGACAGGCCGCCTACGAGCAGTACTTC CASSLEVRGQAAYEQYF
. TRBJ1-1 TRBV30 . TGTGCCTGGAGTGTGGGAGGAGGGAGCACTGAAGCTTTCTTT CAWSVGGGSTEAFF
. TRBJ2-7 TRBV6-5 . TGTGCCAGCAAGCCCCAGGGGGGAGGCGAGCAGTACTTC CASKPQGGGEQYF
. TRBJ1-1 TRBV10-3 . TGTGCCATCAGCGGGGACCGCGGGACGAACACTGAAGCTTTCTTT CAISGDRGTNTEAFF
. TRBJ1-2 TRBV10-2 . TGCGCCAGCAGTGAGGGTGGCGGTGGCTACACCTTC CASSEGGGGYTF
. TRBJ1-6 TRBV11-3 TRBD1 TGTGCCAGCAGCAAAACAGGGGCGGGCAATTCACCCCTCCACTTT CASSKTGAGNSPLHF
. TRBJ1-2 TRBV18 TRBD1 TGTGCCAGCCATTTGGGGACAGGGGGCGACTATGGCTACACCTTC CASHLGTGGDYGYTF
. TRBJ2-7 TRBV11-2 TRBD1 TGTGCCAGCAGCTGGACAGGGAGCAACGAGCAGTACTTC CASSWTGSNEQYF
. TRBJ2-3 TRBV30 TRBD1 TGTGCCTGGAGTTCCCCCGCTTCGGACAGGGGGTACACAGATACGCAGTATTTT CAWSSPASDRGYTDTQYF
. TRBJ2-5 TRBV18 TRBD2 TGTGCCAGCTCACCACGGACTAGCGGGGACGTTTCAATCCTGTCCCAGTACTTC CASSPRTSGDVSILSQYF
. TRBJ1-6 TRBV28 . TGTGCCAGCAGTCCAGCGGGGGGCACCTATAATTCACCCCTCCACTTT CASSPAGGTYNSPLHF
. TRBJ1-3 TRBV10-3 TRBD1 TGTGCCATCAGTGGCCGGACAGGGTCAGGAAACACCATATATTTT CAISGRTGSGNTIYF
few TRBJ2-2 TRBV5-6 TRBD2 TGTGCCAGCAGCTTGTTTGGACTAGCGGGGCTCAACACCGGGGAGCTGTTTTTT CASSLFGLAGLNTGELFF
. TRBJ2-5 TRBV7-2 TRBD2 TGTGCCAGCAGCTTTTCTGGCGGGGGGGCAGAGACCCAGTACTTC CASSFSGGGAETQYF
. TRBJ2-7 TRBV28 . TGTGCCAGCAAACCAGGGGCGGCCCCCTACGAGCAGTACTTC CASKPGAAPYEQYF
. TRBJ1-1 TRBV28 . TGTGCCAGCAGGGAAGAGGACAGTAAAGCTTTCTTT CASREEDSKAFF
. TRBJ2-7 TRBV29-1 . TGCAGCGTTGCTACTCTCTTGAGCTCCTACGAGCAGTACTTC CSVATLLSSYEQYF
. TRBJ1-2 TRBV2 . TGTGCCAGCACCCGGGACACGTATGGCTACACCTTC CASTRDTYGYTF
. TRBJ2-4 TRBV6-2/TRBV6-3 . TGTGCCAGCAGTTACGGACTGCGGATTCAGTACTTC CASSYGLRIQYF
. TRBJ2-3 TRBV5-4 . TGTGCCAGCAGCTCCCAGGGAAGCACAGATACGCAGTATTTT CASSSQGSTDTQYF
. TRBJ2-5 TRBV7-9 . TGTGCCAGCAGCTTAGCGAGTTTAGAGACCCAGTACTTC CASSLASLETQYF
few TRBJ1-5 TRBV4-1 TRBD1 TGCGCCAGCAGCCAGGGTTTGGGACAGCTTATCAATCAGCCCCAGCATTTT CASSQGLGQLINQPQHF
once TRBJ1-3 TRBV10-2 . TGCGCCAGCAGTGAAGCCGGAAACACCATATATTTT CASSEAGNTIYF